A single sample gave rise to the 20 T cell receptor beta chains below, sequenced in a study of T cell responses to AZD1222 COVID-19 vaccine (dated by TCRdb to about 2021). The library was obtained by the immunoSEQ multiplex PCR assay. The table was pulled from immuneACCESS by TCRdb, which kept in-frame rearrangements only. Such tables lose some clones; where checked, under half of the loss comes from unresolved V genes, and the rest has no known cause. This sample is represented by approximately 150,000 clones; approximately 88% of them were singletons. Roughly 3.5% of the sample comes from the top ten. The meaning of the sample's time point label: baseline before first vaccination. Per the publication, the treatment or condition label means: meningococcal conjugate vaccine given as trial control. This specimen consisted of peripheral blood, obtained on day 0 of MenACWY control vaccination. The receptor source for this set is an adult in good health.

The rearrangement uses TRBV7-2 and TRBJ1-6; D is perhaps TRBD1 (5 bases). Trimming took 5 bases from V and 5 from J, leaving 13 bases between them. This CDR3 has 15 amino acids. CDR1 is SGHTA, CDR2 FQGNSA, per germline. CDR3 loop: CASSPRRGDNSPLHF. The CDR3 bases are TGTGCCAGCAGCCCCCGTCGGGGGGATAATTCACCCCTCCACTTT.

The genes are TRBV24-1 and TRBJ1-2; no clear D. The germline V gene encodes CDR1 KGHDR and CDR2 SFDVKD. The ends were cut back, 7 bases at V and 8 bases at J, with 10 bases in the middle. CDR3 length equals 11 residues. The CDR3 coding sequence is TGTGCCACCAGCGAAGGGTTCGGCTACACCTTC. Protein product: CATSEGFGYTF.

The V and J genes are TRBV5-4 and TRBJ2-7, with 7 bases fitting TRBD2. With 3 bases clipped from V and 1 base from J, the junction kept 7 bases outside the gene matches. The length of the CDR3 is 15 residues. The germline V gene has CDR1 SGHNT and CDR2 YYREEE (reference sequence). The CDR3: CASSYTSGVSYEQYF. In DNA, the CDR3 is TGTGCCAGCAGCTATACGAGCGGGGTTTCCTACGAGCAGTACTTC.

This chain connects TRBV30 to TRBJ2-7, with D perhaps assigned TRBD1 or TRBD2 (6 bases each). The CDR3 runs to 11 residues. Per germline, CDR1 GTSNPN and CDR2 SVGIG (reference sequence). Trimming left V 3 bases short and J 7 bases short, with 10 bases between. The CDR3 protein is CAWSGGGEQYF. The DNA of the CDR3 is TGTGCCTGGAGCGGGGGCGGGGAGCAGTACTTC.

The V call is TRBV12-5, the J call TRBJ1-1; D gene uncertain. Trimming pared 9 bases from V and 2 bases from J, leaving 22 bases between. The CDR3 extends over 16 amino acids. Germline CDR1 and CDR2: LGHNT and FRNRAP. The CDR3 loop is CARGEPTFYSNTEAFF. Here the CDR3 DNA reads TGTGCTAGGGGAGAGCCGACATTCTACTCAAACACTGAAGCTTTCTTT.

In its sample, this clone was seen a few times. CDR3 DNA: TGTGCCAGCAGTGTTGGAATCGGGGGCTACGAGCAGTACTTC. It translates to CASSVGIGGYEQYF. The genes are TRBV2 and TRBJ2-7, with D possibly being TRBD2 (6 bases). CDR3 length: 14 residues. Germline V gene data show CDR1 as SNHLY and CDR2 as FYNNEI. V was pared by 4 bases and J by 3 bases, with 13 bases between.

The genes are TRBV4-3 and TRBJ2-7; D might be TRBD1 (6 bases). V was pared by 4 bases and J by 4 bases, with 14 bases between. The V gene's germline CDR1 is LGHNA and CDR2 YSLEER. This CDR3 contains 14 residues. The CDR3 region is CASSPQGYGYEQYF. The DNA for the CDR3 is TGCGCCAGCAGCCCTCAGGGGTATGGGTACGAGCAGTACTTC.

In regard to this clone: The same CDR3 is also encoded by other DNA sequences in this sample. The CDR3 region has the DNA TGTGCCAGCAGCTTGGTGGGGGAGACCCAGTACTTC. Translation: CASSLVGETQYF. The J gene is TRBJ2-5, the V gene TRBV5-4, with D unresolved. Germline values: CDR1 SGHNT, CDR2 YYREEE (reference sequence). The V and J ends lost 0 bases and 5 bases respectively, with 5 bases between them. This CDR3 region has 12 residues.

This clone appeared once. The chain couples TRBV11-2 to TRBJ2-2; TRBD1 is a possible D gene (5 bases). This CDR3 comprises 15 residues. Trimming cost V 5 bases and J 2 bases, with 12 bases left between them. Germline CDR1 SGHAT, CDR2 FQNNGV. DNA of the CDR3: TGTGCCAGCAGCCAGGGCCCGCCAAACACCGGGGAGCTGTTTTTT. This sequence encodes CASSQGPPNTGELFF.

This clone was counted only a few times. The chain joins TRBV4-1 to TRBJ1-4; unclear D gene. V was cut by 2 bases and J by 0 bases, with 10 bases left in between. CDR3 length: 16 residues. Germline-derived CDR1 and CDR2 are MGHRA and YSYEKL. This CDR3 reads CASSQNRGATNEKLFF. The CDR3, as DNA: TGCGCCAGCAGCCAAAATCGGGGAGCAACTAATGAAAAACTGTTTTTT.

The V and J genes are TRBV7-9 and TRBJ1-4, with a possible D match to TRBD1 (6 bases). There are 13 residues in the CDR3. Germline-derived CDR1 and CDR2 are SEHNR and FQNEAQ (reference sequence). Between the trimmed V and J ends, which lost 3 bases and 7 bases, there was a span of 9 bases. CDR3 protein: CASSFGTREKLFF. The CDR3, as DNA: TGTGCCAGCAGCTTCGGGACACGTGAAAAACTGTTTTTT.

The chain links TRBV28 to TRBJ1-5; D unclear. V was clipped by 1 base and J by 3 bases, with 10 bases between them. The CDR3 extends over 15 amino acids. The germline V gene encodes CDR1 MDHEN and CDR2 SYDVKM. CDR3 nucleotide sequence: TGTGCCAGCAGTTTATACGGGGAATACAATCAGCCCCAGCATTTT. As protein: CASSLYGEYNQPQHF.

The chain links TRBV7-3 to TRBJ2-3, with 13 bases aligning to TRBD2. CDR3 length equals 16 residues. Germline CDR1 reads SGHTA; CDR2 reads FQGTGA. Germline trimming cut 2 bases from V and 4 bases from J; bases unmatched to any gene: 3. The CDR3 coding sequence is TGTGCCAGCAGCTTAGGCACTAGCGGGGGGGCAGATACGCAGTATTTT. Translation: CASSLGTSGGADTQYF.

V and J are TRBV9 and TRBJ1-3, with 7 nucleotides matching TRBD1. Per germline, CDR1 SGDLS and CDR2 YYNGEE. V gave up 4 bases and J gave up 8 bases; unmatched junction bases: 12. The CDR3 sequence is 15 residues long. CDR3 residues: CASSPLRQGVHTIYF. CDR3 coding DNA: TGTGCCAGCAGCCCCCTCCGACAGGGAGTCCACACCATATATTTT.

This clone was detected a few times. The V gene is TRBV12-3 or TRBV12-4, the J gene TRBJ1-1, with D hard to call. The germline V and J ends were trimmed by 6 bases and 1 base, with 9 bases remaining between them. This CDR3 region has 13 residues. The CDR3 spells CASRPLGNTEAFF. CDR3 bases: TGTGCCAGCAGGCCTCTTGGGAACACTGAAGCTTTCTTT.

The chain uses TRBV3-1 (or the pseudogene TRBV3-2) and TRBJ2-4; D perhaps matches TRBD2 (6 bases). CDR3 length: 15 amino acids. Germline lookup yields CDR1 LGHDT and CDR2 YNNKEL (reference sequence). The V gene lost 4 bases and the J gene lost 9 bases, with 19 bases spanning the gap. For the CDR3, the DNA is TGTGCCAGCAGCCGGCCCGGGAGTTGGGACGGCATTCAGTACTTC. This codes for CASSRPGSWDGIQYF.

This chain joins TRBV11-2 and TRBJ2-7; D perhaps matches TRBD1 (7 bases). The CDR3 length is 12 residues. Trimming shortened V by 1 base and J by 9 bases, and 10 bases separated the two germline ends. Germline lookup yields CDR1 SGHAT and CDR2 FQNNGV. CDR3 nucleotide sequence: TGTGCCAGCAGCTTAGCCCAGGGGGGGCAGTACTTC. Translation gives CASSLAQGGQYF.

Only one count was recorded for this clone. The CDR3 region has the DNA TGCGCCAGCAGCAATCGGGAGGGCCTCAACAATGAGCAGTTCTTC. It encodes CASSNREGLNNEQFF. V gene TRBV4-3 combines with J gene TRBJ2-1; 8 bases are a match to TRBD2. Trimming at V came to 5 bases and at J to 5 bases, leaving 8 bases not matched to a gene. The CDR3 totals 15 residues. Per germline, CDR1 LGHNA and CDR2 YSLEER.

This sequence joins TRBV11-3 and TRBJ2-1, with TRBD2 matching over 11 bases. CDR3 size: 15 residues. Trimming took 4 bases from V and 5 from J; bases not matched to a gene: 4. From germline, CDR1 is SGHNT and CDR2 YENEEA. The DNA for the CDR3 is TGTGCCAGCAGCTCTAGCGGGGGGCCTCACAATGAGCAGTTCTTC. This translates into CASSSSGGPHNEQFF.

This chain links TRBV18 with TRBJ1-5, with 8 positions matching TRBD1. This CDR3 has 16 residues. J gave up 0 bases and V 0 bases, and 1 base lay outside the gene matches. CDR1 is KGHSH, CDR2 LQKENI, per germline. DNA for the CDR3: TGTGCCAGCTCACCACCGGGACAGGCTAGCAATCAGCCCCAGCATTTT. This codes for CASSPPGQASNQPQHF.